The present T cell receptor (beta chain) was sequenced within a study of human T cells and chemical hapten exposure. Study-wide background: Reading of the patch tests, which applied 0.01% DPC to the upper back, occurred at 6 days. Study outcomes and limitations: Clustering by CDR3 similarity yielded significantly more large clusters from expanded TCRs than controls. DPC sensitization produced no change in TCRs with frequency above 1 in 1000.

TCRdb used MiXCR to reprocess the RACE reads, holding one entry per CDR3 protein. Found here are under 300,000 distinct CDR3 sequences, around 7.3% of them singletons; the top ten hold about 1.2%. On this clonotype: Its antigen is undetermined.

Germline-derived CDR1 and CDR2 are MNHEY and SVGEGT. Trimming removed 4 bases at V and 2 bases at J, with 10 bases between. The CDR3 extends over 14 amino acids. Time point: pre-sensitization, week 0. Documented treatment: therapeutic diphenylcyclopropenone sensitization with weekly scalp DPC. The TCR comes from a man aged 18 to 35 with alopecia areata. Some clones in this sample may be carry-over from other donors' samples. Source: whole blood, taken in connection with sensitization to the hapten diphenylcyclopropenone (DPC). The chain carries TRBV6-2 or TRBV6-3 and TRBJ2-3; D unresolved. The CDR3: CASSSPLNTDTQYF. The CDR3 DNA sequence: TGTGCCAGCAGTTCCCCTCTTAACACAGATACGCAGTATTTT.